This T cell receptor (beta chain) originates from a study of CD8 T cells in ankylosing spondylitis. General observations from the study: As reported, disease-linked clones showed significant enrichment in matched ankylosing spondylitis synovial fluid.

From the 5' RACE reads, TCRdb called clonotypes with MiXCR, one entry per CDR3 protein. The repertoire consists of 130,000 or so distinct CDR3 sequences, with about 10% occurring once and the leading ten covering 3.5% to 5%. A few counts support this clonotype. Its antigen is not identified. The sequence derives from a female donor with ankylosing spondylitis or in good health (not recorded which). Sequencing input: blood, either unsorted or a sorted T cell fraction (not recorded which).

This chain's CDR3 is CASSLRTSGHQETQYF. In nucleotides, the CDR3 is TGTGCCAGCAGCCTGCGGACTAGCGGTCACCAAGAGACCCAGTACTTC. This sequence joins TRBV7-8 and TRBJ2-5; 10 positions agree with TRBD2. The CDR3 has 16 residues. J was trimmed by 0 bases and V by 5 bases; bases with no gene match: 6. Germline CDR1 is SGHVS and CDR2 is FQNEAQ.